This TCR beta chain was sequenced in a study of vaccination effects on CD4 cells after COVID-19. Concerning this clone itself: What it binds is unknown.

Study-wide points: Whether induced by infection or by vaccine, clones showed marked clonal contraction late after vaccination.

The data were produced by immunoSEQ multiplex PCR, yet TCRdb's version contains in-frame clones alone and is incomplete. This sample has under 50,000 clones, with approximately 65% found just once. The V gene's germline CDR1 is SGHNT and CDR2 YENEEA. Trimming stripped 0 bases from V and 10 bases from J, with 11 bases between. This CDR3 has 13 residues. Having been cultured for roughly 10 days, the cells underwent CD4+ T cell isolation. Testing of the vaccine recipients showed negative nucleocapsid antibodies and no prior SARS-CoV-2 infection. Days 3 and 7 saw half the medium replaced with IL-2 medium.

The chain recombines TRBV11-3 with TRBJ2-3, with D hard to call. This material consisted of CD4+ T cells from PBMCs cultured without peptide, taken before COVID-19 vaccination. This receptor was taken from a human donor who received a COVID-19 vaccine. This CDR3 reads CASSLDPRSAQYF. In DNA form, the CDR3 reads TGTGCCAGCAGCTTAGATCCGAGGTCTGCGCAGTATTTT.